This T cell receptor beta chain emerged from a study of cytomegalovirus exposure and HLA in healthy donors. 60 Vbeta and 13 Jbeta primers were used in PCR. Data came from immunoSEQ multiplex PCR; TCRdb stores just in-frame clones and leaves some out. Here the sample spans approximately 160,000 clones, roughly 80% being singletons. CDR1 SEHNR and CDR2 FQNEAQ come from the germline V gene (reference sequence). V was cut by 3 bases and J by 7 bases, with 10 bases left in between. There are 13 residues in the CDR3. This rearrangement joins TRBV7-9 to TRBJ1-5; the D is unclear. Sequenced: PBMCs. The sequence was obtained from a human donor in good health. CDR3 protein: CASSFERGQPQHF. The DNA for the CDR3 is TGTGCCAGCAGCTTTGAGCGGGGACAGCCCCAGCATTTT.